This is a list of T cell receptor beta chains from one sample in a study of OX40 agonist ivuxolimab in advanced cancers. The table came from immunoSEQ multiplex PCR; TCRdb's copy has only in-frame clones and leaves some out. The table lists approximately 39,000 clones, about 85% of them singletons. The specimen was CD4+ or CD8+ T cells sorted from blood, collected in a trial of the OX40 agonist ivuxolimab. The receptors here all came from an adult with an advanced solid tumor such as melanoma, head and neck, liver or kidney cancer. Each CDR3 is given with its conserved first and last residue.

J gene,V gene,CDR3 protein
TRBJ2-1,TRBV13,CASSTLKSGSYNEQFF
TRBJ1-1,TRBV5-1,CASSRGGPNTEAFF
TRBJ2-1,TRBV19,CASSPTSGRANDEQFF
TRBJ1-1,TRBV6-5,CASRRGGTGTEAFF
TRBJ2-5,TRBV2,CASSDGLQETQYF
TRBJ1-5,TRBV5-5,CASSTGRNQPQHF
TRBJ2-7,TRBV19,CASSSPGQKTSYEQYF
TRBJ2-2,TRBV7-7,CASSSQGHTGELFF
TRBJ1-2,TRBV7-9,CASSLTGQSVGYTF
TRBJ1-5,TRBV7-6,CASSLIGEGQPQHF
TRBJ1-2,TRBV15,CATSRVARENGYTF
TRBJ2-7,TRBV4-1,CASSQPGNPYEQYF
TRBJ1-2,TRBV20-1,CTGGNYGYTF
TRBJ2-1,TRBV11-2,CASSLNGGAYNEQFF
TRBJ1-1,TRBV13,CASILGGFRGRNWGLEAFF